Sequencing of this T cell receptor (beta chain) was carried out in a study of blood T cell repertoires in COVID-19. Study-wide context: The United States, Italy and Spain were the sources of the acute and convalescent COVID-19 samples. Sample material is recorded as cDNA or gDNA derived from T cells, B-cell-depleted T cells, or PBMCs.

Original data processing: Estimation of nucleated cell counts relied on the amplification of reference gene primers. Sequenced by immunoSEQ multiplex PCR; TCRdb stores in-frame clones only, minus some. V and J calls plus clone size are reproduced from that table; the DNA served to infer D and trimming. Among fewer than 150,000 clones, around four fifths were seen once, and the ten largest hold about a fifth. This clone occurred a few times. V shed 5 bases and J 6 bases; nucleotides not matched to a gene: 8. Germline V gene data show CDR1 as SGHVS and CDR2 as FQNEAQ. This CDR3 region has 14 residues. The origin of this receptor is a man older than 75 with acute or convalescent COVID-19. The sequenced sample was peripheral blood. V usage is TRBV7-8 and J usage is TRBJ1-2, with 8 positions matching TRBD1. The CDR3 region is CASSTRTGNNGYTF. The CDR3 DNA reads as TGTGCCAGCAGCACCCGGACAGGGAACAATGGCTACACCTTC.